These 12 T cell receptor beta chains were all obtained from the same sample, sequenced in a study of cytomegalovirus exposure and HLA in healthy donors. Primers for the PCR totalled 60 Vbeta and 13 Jbeta. The table came from immunoSEQ multiplex PCR; TCRdb's copy has only in-frame clones and leaves some out. The data include approximately 92,000 clones; the top ten clones carry 3% to 3.5%. Sequencing was performed on PBMCs. The receptors originated from a woman in her twenties or thirties in good health and CMV-seronegative.

The V and J genes are TRBV19 and TRBJ1-2; 9 positions match TRBD1. CDR1 is LNHDA, CDR2 SQIVND, per germline (reference sequence). V was pared by 10 bases and J by 2 bases, with 8 bases of the junction left unmatched. The CDR3 extends over 14 amino acids. CDR3 sequence: CATTTGGLNYGYTF. CDR3 nucleotides: TGTGCCACCACGACAGGGGGACTGAACTATGGCTACACCTTC.

The genes are TRBV2 and TRBJ1-6, with 9 nucleotides matching TRBD1. The CDR3 covers 16 residues. Trimming took 6 bases from V and 3 from J; bases not matched to a gene: 6. Germline loops: CDR1 SNHLY, CDR2 FYNNEI. The CDR3 DNA reads as TGTGCCAGCAGCCGGACAGGGGACAACTATAATTCACCCCTCCACTTT. It yields the protein CASSRTGDNYNSPLHF.

Concerning this clone itself: The germline gene is not matched at one end of the junction; a read error may be the cause. The V and J genes are TRBV7-7 and TRBJ2-5; D perhaps matches TRBD2 (6 bases). Per germline, CDR1 SSHAT and CDR2 FNYEAQ (reference sequence). The length of the CDR3 is 13 residues. CDR3 bases: TGTGCTAGCAGTTTTGACTTGCGGGGGACCCAGTACTTC. It encodes CASSFDLRGTQYF.

The chain uses TRBV19 and TRBJ2-4, with 10 bases matching TRBD1. This CDR3 is 19 amino acids long. Germline CDR1 LNHDA, CDR2 SQIVND (reference sequence). Germline trimming cut 4 bases from V and 3 bases from J; bases unmatched to any gene: 15. The CDR3 spells CASSTFGPGTGEVKNIQYF. Here the CDR3 DNA reads TGTGCCAGTAGTACCTTTGGTCCCGGGACAGGGGAAGTCAAAAACATTCAGTACTTC.

DNA of the CDR3: TGTGCCAGCAGTTTATTACTAGCGGGAGGGATAAGGGGAGAGACCCAGTACTTC. Translating it yields CASSLLLAGGIRGETQYF. The chain has TRBV27 and TRBJ2-5; 13 bases map to TRBD2. The CDR3 totals 18 residues. The trim removed 1 base at V and 4 bases at J, leaving 9 bases unmatched. CDR1 MNHEY and CDR2 SMNVEV come from the germline V gene (reference sequence).

As concerns this clone: At one of its ends the junction is not consistent with the germline gene, which may arise from a read error. Within the sample, other DNA sequences also encode this same CDR3. The chain combines TRBV6-5 with TRBJ2-5, with 12 bases identical to TRBD2. In germline, CDR1 is MNHEY, CDR2 SVGAGI. The CDR3 covers 15 residues. The CDR3 region has the DNA TGCGCCAGCAGTTACTGGACTAGCGGGAAAGAGACCCAGTACTTC. Translated: CASSYWTSGKETQYF.

V is TRBV30 and J is TRBJ2-1; 10 positions agree with TRBD2. The CDR3 is 17 residues long. Unmatched junction bases numbered 9, after V lost 4 bases and J lost 0 bases. The germline gives CDR1 GTSNPN, CDR2 SVGIG (reference sequence). CDR3 bases: TGTGCCTGGAAGGTACTAGCGGGGATAAGCTCCTACAATGAGCAGTTCTTC. This sequence encodes CAWKVLAGISSYNEQFF. Full variable domain (remainder filled in from reference TRBV30 and TRBJ2-1): SQTIHQWPATLVQPVGSPLSLECTVEGTSNPNLYWYRQAAGRGLQLLFYSVGIGQISSEVPQNLSASRPQDRQFILSSKKLLLSDSGFYLCAWKVLAGISSYNEQFFGPGTRLTVL.

The V gene is TRBV19, the J gene TRBJ1-5; D is uncertain. From germline, CDR1 is LNHDA and CDR2 SQIVND (reference sequence). Trimming left V 1 base short and J 7 bases short, with 5 bases between. The CDR3 is 12 residues long. The CDR3 sequence: CASSIVGQPQHF. The CDR3 DNA is TGTGCCAGTAGTATAGTGGGCCAGCCCCAGCATTTT.

The gene calls are TRBV5-5 and TRBJ1-5; 8 positions match TRBD1. This CDR3 contains 14 residues. Germline assignment: CDR1 SGHKS and CDR2 YYEKEE (reference sequence). The V segment lost 4 bases and the J segment 2 bases; nucleotides outside the gene matches: 2. The CDR3 loop is CASSPGQGNQPQHF. The CDR3 DNA reads as TGTGCCAGCAGCCCGGGACAGGGCAATCAGCCCCAGCATTTT.

The chain is built from TRBV13 and TRBJ2-2, with 12 positions matching TRBD2. Trimming at V came to 5 bases and at J to 7 bases, leaving 14 bases not matched to a gene. The CDR3 spans 18 residues. Germline V lookup: CDR1 PRHDT, CDR2 FYEKMQ (reference sequence). CDR3 in DNA: TGTGCCAGCAGCAGACTGACTAGCGGGAGAGCTCAGCACGGGGAGCTGTTTTTT. It translates to CASSRLTSGRAQHGELFF.

The chain links TRBV6-1 to TRBJ1-3; no clear D. Trimming stripped 10 bases from V and 0 bases from J, with 10 bases between. The V gene's germline CDR1 is MNHNS and CDR2 SASEGT. The CDR3 consists of 13 residues. This chain's CDR3 is CATRRVSGNTIYF. The CDR3 DNA reads TGTGCCACCCGTCGGGTCTCTGGAAACACCATATATTTT.

This CDR3 reads CASSLHRGANEKLFF. The CDR3 DNA is TGCGCCAGCAGCTTGCATCGGGGTGCTAATGAAAAACTGTTTTTT. The chain couples TRBV5-1 to TRBJ1-4, with D unclear. Germline V CDR1 and CDR2: SGHRS, YFSETQ. This CDR3 has 15 residues. Trimming cost V 1 base and J 3 bases, with 10 bases left between them.